These 10 T cell receptor beta chains originate from one sample sequenced in a study of T cells in Graves' hyperthyroidism and ophthalmopathy. Amplification targeted TCR beta CDR3 regions from RNA transcripts. First-round RT-PCR targeting the TCR CDR3 was performed with the HTBI primer set. Each CDR3 protein gets one entry after TCRdb re-called the multiplex PCR reads with MiXCR. The sample lists under 65,000 distinct CDR3 sequences; roughly 50% were seen once. Input material: blood. The receptor set was obtained from a woman in her fifties or sixties with Graves' ophthalmopathy.

The V gene is TRBV7-8, the J gene TRBJ1-5; 10 bases line up with TRBD1. The CDR3 totals 18 residues. The V gene end was trimmed by 2 bases and the J gene end by 2 bases; junction bases not matched to a gene: 9. Germline assignment: CDR1 SGHVS and CDR2 FQNEAQ. The chain's CDR3 is CASSLTGTGALGNQPQHF. CDR3 nucleotides: TGTGCCAGCAGCTTAACCGGGACAGGGGCCCTTGGCAATCAGCCCCAGCATTTT.

This clonotype has just one count. At one end the junction does not follow the germline gene, possibly because of a read error. The rearrangement links TRBV7-9 to TRBJ2-3; D call uncertain. The CDR3 length is 13 residues. CDR1 is SEHNR and CDR2 is FQNEAQ in the germline V gene (reference sequence). CDR3 coding DNA: TGTGCCGGCAGCCCCCAGATTCCCGATACGCAGTATTTT. It translates to CAGSPQIPDTQYF.

The V call is TRBV20-1, the J call TRBJ2-5; 10 positions agree with TRBD2. This CDR3 has 17 residues. The germline CDR1 and CDR2 sequences are DFQATT and SNEGSKA (reference sequence). The trim removed 3 bases at V and 2 bases at J, leaving 12 bases unmatched. DNA for the CDR3: TGCAGTGCTAGGGGACTAGCGATATACGAGCAGCAAGAGACCCAGTACTTC. Translated, it gives CSARGLAIYEQQETQYF.

This clonotype was detected only once. Germline and junction disagree at one end, which may indicate a read error. The chain couples TRBV3-1 to TRBJ1-1; D is uncertain. Germline loops: CDR1 LGHDT, CDR2 YNNKEL (reference sequence). CDR3 size: 17 residues. CDR3 DNA sequence: TGTGCCAGCAGCCAAGATCCCCTCGGGGTGGGGAACGCTGAAGCTTTCTTT. Translating it yields CASSQDPLGVGNAEAFF.

The chain has TRBV20-1 and TRBJ2-3; 10 bases are shared with TRBD1. CDR1 and CDR2 from the germline V gene are DFQATT and SNEGSKA (reference sequence). V shed 5 bases and J 13 bases; nucleotides not matched to a gene: 18. The CDR3 is 15 amino acids. The CDR3 loop is CSAPGQGPRGYEKYF. CDR3 coding DNA: TGCAGTGCTCCGGGACAGGGGCCCAGGGGCTACGAGAAGTATTTT.

J is TRBJ2-2 and V is TRBV11-1; 11 nucleotides agree with TRBD2. V was clipped by 4 bases and J by 13 bases; unmatched bases: 5. CDR3 length: 13 amino acids. Germline lookup yields CDR1 SGHAT and CDR2 FQDESV (reference sequence). The CDR3 coding sequence is TGTGCCAGCAGCTCATCTAGCGGGGGGACGCTGTTTTTT. It is translated as CASSSSSGGTLFF.

This clonotype was detected ten times or more. The chain is built from TRBV6-1 and TRBJ2-7, with unresolved D. V gave up 6 bases and J gave up 3 bases, with 18 bases separating them. Germline V CDR1 and CDR2: MNHNS, SASEGT. This CDR3 contains 15 residues. Here the CDR3 DNA reads TGTGCCAGCAGCTTGAGTCAGGTCCAACGCTACGAGCAGTACTTC. As protein: CASSLSQVQRYEQYF.

V and J are TRBV9 and TRBJ1-1; D might be TRBD1 (5 bases). Germline CDR1 reads SGDLS; CDR2 reads YYNGEE. V lost 4 bases and J lost 10, with 23 bases in between. This CDR3 is 15 amino acids long. CDR3 sequence (DNA): TGTGCCAGCAGCCCTCCGCAGGGAATGAACGCTGTAGCTTTCTTT. It translates to CASSPPQGMNAVAFF.

Comments on this clonotype: Its ends do not fully match the called genes, so a read error is possible. The CDR3 DNA reads TGTGTCAGCAGTGAGTCCGGGGAGAATACTGAAGCTTTCTTT. As protein: CVSSESGENTEAFF. This chain joins TRBV6-4 and TRBJ1-1; D is unclear. CDR3 size: 14 residues. CDR1 is MRHNA and CDR2 is SNTAGT in the germline V gene.

This clonotype occurred many times. V gene TRBV19 combines with J gene TRBJ2-7, with 8 bases identical to TRBD1. Unmatched junction bases numbered 9, after V lost 10 bases and J lost 4 bases. Germline V gene lookup returns CDR1 LNHDA and CDR2 SQIVND (reference sequence). The CDR3 runs to 13 residues. The CDR3 spells CATKDRGVYEQYF. In nucleotides, the CDR3 is TGTGCCACCAAAGACAGGGGCGTATACGAGCAGTACTTC. The full variable domain, with the rest looked up from reference TRBV19 and TRBJ2-7, is DGGITQSPKYLFRKEGQNVTLSCEQNLNHDAMYWYRQDPGQGLRLIYYSQIVNDFQKGDIAEGYSVSREKKESFPLTVTSAQKNPTAFYLCATKDRGVYEQYFGPGTRLTVT.